The next 26 T cell receptor beta chains were all read from a single sample in a study of response to subunit inactivated influenza vaccine. MiXCR was run by TCRdb on the RT-PCR reads, yielding one entry per CDR3 protein. The sample includes about 650,000 distinct CDR3 sequences, 15% to 18% of them seen just once. The source was PBMCs from blood, collected approximately 12 days after vaccination. These receptor sequences come from a man aged 50-60 years who received an inactivated influenza vaccine.

In this sample, this clonotype turned up a few times. The rearrangement links TRBV5-1 to TRBJ2-2; no clear D gene. CDR1 and CDR2 (germline): SGHRS, YFSETQ. CDR3 length equals 12 residues. Trimming cost V 0 bases and J 7 bases, with 4 bases left between them. CDR3 nucleotide sequence: TGCGCCAGCAGCTTGGATCACGGGGAGCTGTTTTTT. This encodes CASSLDHGELFF.

The chain joins TRBV28 to TRBJ1-1; unclear D gene. Germline lookup yields CDR1 MDHEN and CDR2 SYDVKM. Trimming left V 7 bases short and J 11 bases short, with 14 bases between. This CDR3 is 11 amino acids long. CDR3 sequence reads: CASNYRSRAFF. Here the CDR3 DNA reads TGTGCCAGCAACTACCGGAGTAGGGCTTTCTTT.

The table lists this clonotype with a few counts. V is TRBV27 and J is TRBJ1-3; D may be TRBD1 (5 bases). Trimming stripped 3 bases from V and 10 bases from J, with 10 bases between. The germline gives CDR1 MNHEY, CDR2 SMNVEV (reference sequence). This CDR3 is 12 amino acids long. CDR3 region: CASSFEGQTIYF. The CDR3 DNA sequence: TGTGCCAGCAGTTTTGAGGGGCAAACCATATATTTT.

The CDR3 region has the DNA TGTGCCAGCAGCGTATTGGGGAGGGACACCGGGGAGCTGTTTTTT. Translating it yields CASSVLGRDTGELFF. V is TRBV9 and J is TRBJ2-2; 7 nucleotides align to TRBD2. Germline values: CDR1 SGDLS, CDR2 YYNGEE. J lost 3 bases, V lost 1 base, and 3 bases had no gene match. The CDR3 contains 15 residues.

The J gene is TRBJ2-3, the V gene TRBV30; 7 bases fit TRBD2. Germline assignment: CDR1 GTSNPN and CDR2 SVGIG (reference sequence). Trimming removed 4 bases from V and 3 bases from J; junction bases left unmatched: 10. CDR3 length equals 15 residues. DNA of the CDR3: TGTGCCTGGACCAGTGGACTAGGGAGTACAGATACGCAGTATTTT. Translation gives CAWTSGLGSTDTQYF.

This chain connects TRBV6-2 or TRBV6-3 to TRBJ2-1; 11 nucleotides match TRBD2. The CDR3 has 16 residues. The V segment lost 6 bases and the J segment 8 bases; nucleotides outside the gene matches: 12. CDR1 is MNHEY and CDR2 is SVGEGT in the germline V gene. As DNA, the CDR3 is TGTGCCAGCAGACCCGCGCTAGCGGGAGGTTTAGATGAGCAGTTCTTC. As protein: CASRPALAGGLDEQFF.

The chain joins TRBV27 to TRBJ2-1; 9 positions match TRBD2. The CDR3 is 15 residues long. The V gene's germline CDR1 is MNHEY and CDR2 SMNVEV (reference sequence). Unmatched junction bases numbered 10, after V lost 5 bases and J lost 8 bases. DNA of the CDR3: TGTGCCAGCAGTCCCACAGCGGGAGGTTGGGATGAGCAGTTCTTC. It specifies CASSPTAGGWDEQFF.

The chain links TRBV28 to TRBJ2-6; D not resolved. This CDR3 spans 17 amino acids. The germline V gene encodes CDR1 MDHEN and CDR2 SYDVKM. The V end lost 5 bases, the J end lost 0 bases, and 14 bases lay between the germline ends. CDR3 DNA: TGTGCCAGCAGTGCTCTGACATCCTCCTCTGGGGCCAACGTCCTGACTTTC. Its protein is CASSALTSSSGANVLTF.

This sequence joins TRBV28 and TRBJ1-1; tentatively, D is TRBD1 (6 bases). From germline, CDR1 is MDHEN and CDR2 SYDVKM. This CDR3 contains 14 residues. V lost 3 bases, J lost 4 bases, and 12 bases lay in between. The CDR3 protein is CASSFGGAGTEAFF. The CDR3 DNA sequence: TGTGCCAGCAGTTTTGGGGGGGCAGGCACTGAAGCTTTCTTT.

This chain links TRBV3-1 with TRBJ1-1; no reliable D call. This CDR3 is built from 15 residues. V was pared by 1 base and J by 1 base, with 10 bases between. The germline V gene encodes CDR1 LGHDT and CDR2 YNNKEL (reference sequence). CDR3 coding DNA: TGTGCCAGCAGCCAAGGTTGGACGGCGAACACTGAAGCTTTCTTT. Translation gives CASSQGWTANTEAFF.

This clonotype was recorded a few times. This chain uses TRBV27 with TRBJ2-7, with TRBD2 matching 13 bases. Unmatched junction bases numbered 6, after V lost 5 bases and J lost 2 bases. Per germline, CDR1 MNHEY and CDR2 SMNVEV (reference sequence). The CDR3 sequence is 16 residues long. In nucleotides, the CDR3 is TGTGCCAGCAGTCTTCTAGGACTAGCGGGAGCCTACGAGCAGTACTTC. It encodes CASSLLGLAGAYEQYF.

This clonotype has only a few counts. V and J are TRBV15 and TRBJ1-2; D possibly corresponds to TRBD1 (6 bases). V was clipped by 5 bases and J by 4 bases, with 14 bases between them. The CDR3 runs to 14 residues. Per germline, CDR1 LNHNV and CDR2 YYDKDF (reference sequence). The CDR3 region has the DNA TGTGCCACCAGCCGAGTGGGGGCCGGCTATGGCTACACCTTC. As protein: CATSRVGAGYGYTF. Full variable domain (outside the CDR3, taken from reference TRBV15 and TRBJ1-2): DAMVIQNPRYQVTQFGKPVTLSCSQTLNHNVMYWYQQKSSQAPKLLFHYYDKDFNNEADTPDNFQSRRPNTSFCFLDIRSPGLGDTAMYLCATSRVGAGYGYTFGSGTRLTVV.

This clonotype was observed a few times. The V gene is TRBV11-3, the J gene TRBJ2-1, with 10 bases aligning to TRBD1. After removal of 8 bases from V and 6 bases from J, the junction contained 1 base not matched to a gene. Looked up from germline, CDR1 is SGHNT and CDR2 is YENEEA. The CDR3 loop spans 12 amino acids. DNA of the CDR3: TGTGCCAGCGGGGACAGGGGCAATGAGCAGTTCTTC. It is translated as CASGDRGNEQFF.

The chain links TRBV4-3 to TRBJ2-7, with 7 bases matching TRBD1. This CDR3 is built from 15 residues. Germline V gene lookup returns CDR1 LGHNA and CDR2 YSLEER. V shed 4 bases and J 2 bases; nucleotides not matched to a gene: 8. The CDR3 nucleotides are TGCGCCAGCAGCCGAAACAGGGGCCAGACCTACGAGCAGTACTTC. Its protein product is CASSRNRGQTYEQYF.

V and J are TRBV5-4 and TRBJ2-1; TRBD1 agrees at 10 bases. CDR1 is SGHNT, CDR2 YYREEE, per germline (reference sequence). The CDR3 runs to 17 residues. V dropped 4 bases and J dropped 7; count of bases not matched to a gene: 14. The CDR3 sequence is CASSPPPGQGKENEQFF. CDR3 in DNA: TGTGCCAGCAGCCCCCCCCCGGGACAGGGGAAGGAGAATGAGCAGTTCTTC. The full variable domain, with the rest looked up from reference TRBV5-4 and TRBJ2-1, is ETGVTQSPTHLIKTRGQQVTLRCSSQSGHNTVSWYQQALGQGPQFIFQYYREEENGRGNFPPRFSGLQFPNYSSELNVNALELDDSALYLCASSPPPGQGKENEQFFGPGTRLTVL.

V usage is TRBV28 and J usage is TRBJ2-2, with TRBD2 matching 7 bases. Germline V CDR1 and CDR2: MDHEN, SYDVKM. Trimming cost V 2 bases and J 5 bases; bases outside gene matches: 2. The CDR3 contains 14 residues. The CDR3 region has the DNA TGTGCCAGCAGTTTACAAGCGGGAACCGGGGAGCTGTTTTTT. As protein: CASSLQAGTGELFF.

This chain's CDR3 is CATSDTTGGGYGYTF. CDR3 DNA: TGTGCCACCAGTGACACTACAGGGGGCGGCTATGGCTACACCTTC. J is TRBJ1-2 and V is TRBV24-1, with 9 bases matching TRBD1. The V and J ends lost 4 bases and 4 bases, in that order; junction bases with no gene match: 6. The CDR3 spans 15 residues. Germline V gene lookup returns CDR1 KGHDR and CDR2 SFDVKD.

This sequence joins TRBV27 and TRBJ2-7; D possibly corresponds to TRBD2 (6 bases). Trimming took 7 bases from V and 3 from J, leaving 19 bases between them. This CDR3 contains 15 residues. CDR1 is MNHEY, CDR2 SMNVEV, per germline (reference sequence). CDR3 nucleotides: TGTGCCAGCACCCCCCTGGGTACTAGCCGCTACGAGCAGTACTTC. It is translated as CASTPLGTSRYEQYF.

The genes are TRBV19 and TRBJ1-2; D might be TRBD1 (6 bases). CDR1 is LNHDA and CDR2 is SQIVND in the germline V gene (reference sequence). The CDR3 has 13 residues. V dropped 4 bases and J dropped 8 bases, with 14 bases sitting between them. CDR3 DNA sequence: TGTGCCAGTAGTACCCAAGGGGGGTACGGCTACACCTTC. Its protein is CASSTQGGYGYTF.

In its sample, this clonotype was seen a few times. The chain joins TRBV29-1 to TRBJ2-7, with TRBD2 matching 11 bases. Germline V gene data show CDR1 as SQVTM and CDR2 as ANQGSEA. V trimming: 0 bases; J trimming: 6 bases; junction bases outside the gene matches: 7. There are 15 residues in the CDR3. CDR3 in amino acids: CSVEDSSGRRVEQYF. In DNA, the CDR3 is TGCAGCGTTGAAGACTCTAGCGGGAGGAGGGTCGAGCAGTACTTC.

There are a few counts of this clonotype. V usage is TRBV30 and J usage is TRBJ2-3; 8 nucleotides agree with TRBD2. This CDR3 is 14 amino acids long. The V gene's germline CDR1 is GTSNPN and CDR2 SVGIG (reference sequence). V lost 4 bases and J lost 3; bases outside the gene matches: 6. The CDR3 DNA follows: TGTGCCTGGAAACGGGAGGGCCTAACAGATACGCAGTATTTT. This translates into CAWKREGLTDTQYF.

The chain links TRBV15 to TRBJ1-5; no clear D gene. The CDR3 totals 17 residues. V lost 4 bases and J lost 2, with 18 bases in between. The germline CDR1 and CDR2 sequences are LNHNV and YYDKDF (reference sequence). The CDR3 region has the DNA TGTGCCACCAGCACGAGGACCCCTCCGAGGGGCAATCAGCCCCAGCATTTT. As protein: CATSTRTPPRGNQPQHF.

This clonotype was counted many times. The chain combines TRBV28 with TRBJ2-1; 10 bases fit TRBD2. The CDR3 has 13 amino acids. Germline lookup yields CDR1 MDHEN and CDR2 SYDVKM. Trimming took 5 bases from V and 8 from J; bases not matched to a gene: 3. The CDR3 protein is CASSPSGGYEQFF. The CDR3 DNA follows: TGTGCCAGCAGTCCTAGCGGGGGTTATGAGCAGTTCTTC. The full variable domain, completed using reference TRBV28 and TRBJ2-1, is DVKVTQSSRYLVKRTGEKVFLECVQDMDHENMFWYRQDPGLGLRLIYFSYDVKMKEKGDIPEGYSVSREKKERFSLILESASTNQTSMYLCASSPSGGYEQFFGPGTRLTVL.

The chain has TRBV4-1 and TRBJ2-1; D ambiguous. The V end lost 0 bases, the J end lost 0 bases, and 12 bases lay between the germline ends. The CDR3 totals 17 residues. Germline values: CDR1 MGHRA, CDR2 YSYEKL. This CDR3 is CASSQDSPRSSYNEQFF. In DNA, the CDR3 is TGCGCCAGCAGCCAAGATAGTCCCCGAAGCTCCTACAATGAGCAGTTCTTC.

The chain recombines TRBV7-2 with TRBJ1-2; TRBD1 agrees at 9 bases. The germline gives CDR1 SGHTA, CDR2 FQGNSA. Unmatched junction bases numbered 4, after V lost 4 bases and J lost 4 bases. This CDR3 spans 14 amino acids. The CDR3 nucleotides are TGTGCCAGCAGCTCCGGGGACAGGGTCTATGGCTACACCTTC. It is translated as CASSSGDRVYGYTF. Variable domain in full (rest from reference TRBV7-2 and TRBJ1-2): GAGVSQSPSNKVTEKGKDVELRCDPISGHTALYWYRQSLGQGLEFLIYFQGNSAPDKSGLPSDRFSAERTGGSVSTLTIQRTQQEDSAVYLCASSSGDRVYGYTFGSGTRLTVV.

The table lists this clonotype with many counts. This chain joins TRBV4-3 and TRBJ2-1, with D unresolved. Germline CDR1 and CDR2: LGHNA and YSLEER. The CDR3 loop spans 13 amino acids. With 0 bases removed from V and 6 bases from J, the gap between germline ends came to 6 bases. The CDR3 region has the DNA TGCGCCAGCAGCCAAGATCTACCCAATGAGCAGTTCTTC. Protein product: CASSQDLPNEQFF.